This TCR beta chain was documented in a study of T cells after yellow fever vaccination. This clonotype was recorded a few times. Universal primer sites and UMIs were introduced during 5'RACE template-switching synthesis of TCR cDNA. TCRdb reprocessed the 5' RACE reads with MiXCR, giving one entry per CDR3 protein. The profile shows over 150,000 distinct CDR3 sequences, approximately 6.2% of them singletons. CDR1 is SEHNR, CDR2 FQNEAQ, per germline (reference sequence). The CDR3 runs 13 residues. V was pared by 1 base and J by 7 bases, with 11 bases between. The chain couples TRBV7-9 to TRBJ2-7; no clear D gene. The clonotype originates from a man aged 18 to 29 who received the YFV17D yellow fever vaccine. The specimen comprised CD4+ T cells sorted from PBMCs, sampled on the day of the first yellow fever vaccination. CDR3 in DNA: TGTGCCAGCAGCTTAGGTTCGATTAGGGAGCAGTACTTC. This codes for CASSLGSIREQYF.